Listed here are 14 T cell receptor beta chains from one sample, sequenced in a study of CXCR3-negative and CXCR3-positive naive CD8 T cells. TRB cDNA libraries were made by UMI-labeled 5' RACE. After re-calling the 5' RACE reads, TCRdb lists one entry per CDR3 protein, DNA absent. Listed are around 60,000 distinct CDR3 sequences; 0.42% falls within the top ten. Source material: naive CXCR3- CD8+ T cells from blood. The subset is: CD45RO-CCR7+CD27+CD95- naive CD8+ T cells lacking CXCR3 (TNR3-). The receptors stem from a human donor in good health. Some clones in this sample may be carry-over from other donors' samples.

The V and J genes are TRBV28 and TRBJ2-1; TCRdb's D gene call, TRBD2, goes unchecked for lack of DNA. The CDR3 loop spans 15 amino acids. Germline V gene sequence: CDR1 MDHEN, CDR2 SYDVKM. This chain's CDR3 is CASTPRPHSYNEQFF.

V is TRBV12-3 or TRBV12-4 and J is TRBJ1-1. The CDR3 totals 17 residues. CDR3 sequence: CASSPPKPSDYLTEAFF.

This sequence joins TRBV4-2 and TRBJ2-1; the TCRdb D gene call, TRBD2, has no DNA to confirm it. The CDR3 is 16 residues long. Looked up from germline, CDR1 is LGHNA and CDR2 is YNFKEQ. CDR3 in amino acids: CASSQDSTSFRNEQFF.

The gene calls are TRBV14 and TRBJ2-7; TCRdb picks TRBD1, but there is no DNA to check that call. The CDR3 has 16 residues. Germline CDR1 is SGHDN and CDR2 is FVKESK. CDR3 in amino acids: CASSQIPGQGAYEQYF.

The V and J genes are TRBV27 and TRBJ1-1. CDR3 length equals 13 residues. Germline V gene lookup returns CDR1 MNHEY and CDR2 SMNVEV (reference sequence). CDR3 amino acids: CASRTDTNTEAFF.

V gene TRBV7-9 combines with J gene TRBJ2-7; the TCRdb D gene call, TRBD2, has no DNA to confirm it. The V gene's germline CDR1 is SEHNR and CDR2 FQNEAQ (reference sequence). CDR3 length equals 15 residues. The CDR3 protein is CASSPPGLAGYEQYF.

V and J are TRBV27 and TRBJ2-1; as DNA is missing, the TRBD2 call by TCRdb cannot be tested. CDR1 is MNHEY, CDR2 SMNVEV, per germline (reference sequence). This CDR3 is built from 16 residues. CDR3 sequence: CASSLLLAGGYNEQFF.

This chain joins TRBV7-9 and TRBJ1-5. The CDR3 has 13 residues. Per the germline V gene, CDR1 is SEHNR and CDR2 is FQNEAQ (reference sequence). The CDR3 loop reads CASSLMPNQPQHF.

The CDR3 is CASSQQPGGDEQYF. This chain connects TRBV23-1 to TRBJ2-7; as DNA is missing, the TRBD1 call by TCRdb cannot be tested. TRBV23-1 counts as an open reading frame of uncertain function. This CDR3 has 14 amino acids.

The chain combines TRBV7-9 with TRBJ2-2; no DNA is available, so the TRBD1 call from TCRdb remains unchecked. From germline, CDR1 is SEHNR and CDR2 FQNEAQ (reference sequence). This CDR3 is 16 amino acids long. The CDR3: CASSSPWDRATGELFF.

This chain links TRBV6-5 with TRBJ2-1; TCRdb's assignment of TRBD1 cannot be checked, as there is no DNA. Germline V gene data show CDR1 as MNHEY and CDR2 as SVGAGI. This CDR3 comprises 14 residues. The CDR3 here is CASRTGTGHNEQFF.

The V gene is TRBV6-4, the J gene TRBJ2-1; the D call from TCRdb, TRBD1, cannot be confirmed without DNA. The CDR3 spans 16 residues. Germline lookup yields CDR1 MRHNA and CDR2 SNTAGT. This CDR3 is CASTPGGGDSYNEQFF.

V usage is TRBV13 and J usage is TRBJ2-3; without DNA, the TCRdb call of TRBD1 cannot be checked. Germline values: CDR1 PRHDT, CDR2 FYEKMQ (reference sequence). The length of the CDR3 is 13 residues. CDR3 residues: CASNGGNTDTQYF.

This sequence joins TRBV6-5 and TRBJ1-5; TCRdb calls TRBD1, which cannot be checked without DNA. The CDR3 contains 15 residues. In germline, CDR1 is MNHEY, CDR2 SVGAGI. CDR3 protein: CASSYTDPLVQPQHF.